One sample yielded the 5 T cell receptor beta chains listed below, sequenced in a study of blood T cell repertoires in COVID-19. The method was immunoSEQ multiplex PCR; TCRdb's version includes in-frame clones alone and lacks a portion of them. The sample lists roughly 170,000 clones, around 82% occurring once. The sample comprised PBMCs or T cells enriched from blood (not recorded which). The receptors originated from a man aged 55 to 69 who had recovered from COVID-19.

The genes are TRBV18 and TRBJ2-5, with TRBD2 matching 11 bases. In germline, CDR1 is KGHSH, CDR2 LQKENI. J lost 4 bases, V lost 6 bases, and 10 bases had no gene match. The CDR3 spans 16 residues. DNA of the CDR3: TGTGCCAGCTCTCCCCTTAGCGGGGGGGCTGCAGAGACCCAGTACTTC. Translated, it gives CASSPLSGGAAETQYF.

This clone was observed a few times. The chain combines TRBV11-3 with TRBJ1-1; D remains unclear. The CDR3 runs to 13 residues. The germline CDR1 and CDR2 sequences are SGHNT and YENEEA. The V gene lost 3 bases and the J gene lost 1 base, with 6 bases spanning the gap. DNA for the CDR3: TGTGCCAGCAGCTTCACAGAGAACACTGAAGCTTTCTTT. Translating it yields CASSFTENTEAFF.

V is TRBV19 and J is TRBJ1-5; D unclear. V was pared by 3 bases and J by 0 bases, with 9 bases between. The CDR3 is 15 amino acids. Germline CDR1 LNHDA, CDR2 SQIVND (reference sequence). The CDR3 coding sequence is TGTGCCAGTAGTATGCAAACTTTTAGCAATCAGCCCCAGCATTTT. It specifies CASSMQTFSNQPQHF.

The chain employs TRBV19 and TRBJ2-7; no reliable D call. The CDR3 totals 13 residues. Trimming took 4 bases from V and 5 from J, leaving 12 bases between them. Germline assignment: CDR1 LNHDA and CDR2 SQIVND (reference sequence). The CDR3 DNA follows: TGTGCCAGTAGTAGGTTCCTGGCCGACGAGCAGTACTTC. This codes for CASSRFLADEQYF.

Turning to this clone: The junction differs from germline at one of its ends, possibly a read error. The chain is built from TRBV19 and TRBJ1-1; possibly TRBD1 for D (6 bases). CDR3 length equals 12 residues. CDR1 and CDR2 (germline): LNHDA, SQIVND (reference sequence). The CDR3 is CASSPRDTKAFF. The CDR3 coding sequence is TGTGCCAGTAGCCCACGGGACACTAAAGCTTTCTTT.